This TCR beta chain was recovered during a study of vaccination effects on CD4 cells after COVID-19. Some clones are missing from TCRdb's copy, which holds only in-frame ones; the method was immunoSEQ multiplex PCR. Of roughly 41,000 clones detected, around 71% appear once; the ten largest clones hold roughly 8.4%. This clone turned up a few times. Antigen unknown. CDR3 size: 14 residues. Trimming pared 0 bases from V and 1 base from J, leaving 4 bases between. CDR1 and CDR2 from the germline V gene are SGHRS and YFSETQ. At the end of roughly 9 days of culture, CD4+ T cells were isolated. Subjects were given two BNT162b2 or mRNA-1273 vaccine doses. Half the medium was swapped for IL-2 medium on days 3 and 7.

The rearrangement joins TRBV5-1 to TRBJ2-2; no firm D call. Source: CD4+ T cells from PBMCs cultured without peptide, taken after COVID-19 vaccination. This sequence originates from a human donor who received a COVID-19 vaccine. CDR3 DNA: TGCGCCAGCAGCTTGGGACAGAACACCGGGGAGCTGTTTTTT. It is translated as CASSLGQNTGELFF.